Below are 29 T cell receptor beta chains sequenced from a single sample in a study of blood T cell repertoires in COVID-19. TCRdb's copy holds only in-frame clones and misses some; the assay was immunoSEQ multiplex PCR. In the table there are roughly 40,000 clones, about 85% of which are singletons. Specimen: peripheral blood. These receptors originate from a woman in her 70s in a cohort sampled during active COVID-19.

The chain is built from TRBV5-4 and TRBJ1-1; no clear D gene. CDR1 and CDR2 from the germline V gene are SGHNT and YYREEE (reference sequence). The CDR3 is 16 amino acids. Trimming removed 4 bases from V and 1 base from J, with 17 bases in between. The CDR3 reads CASSVEGPRRNTEAFF. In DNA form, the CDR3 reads TGTGCCAGCAGCGTTGAGGGTCCCAGGCGGAACACTGAAGCTTTCTTT.

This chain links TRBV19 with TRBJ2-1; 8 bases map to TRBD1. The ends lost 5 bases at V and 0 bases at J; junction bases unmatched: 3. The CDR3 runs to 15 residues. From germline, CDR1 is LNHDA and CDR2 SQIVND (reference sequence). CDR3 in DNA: TGTGCCAGTAGTGTAGGGACAGGCTCCTACAATGAGCAGTTCTTC. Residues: CASSVGTGSYNEQFF.

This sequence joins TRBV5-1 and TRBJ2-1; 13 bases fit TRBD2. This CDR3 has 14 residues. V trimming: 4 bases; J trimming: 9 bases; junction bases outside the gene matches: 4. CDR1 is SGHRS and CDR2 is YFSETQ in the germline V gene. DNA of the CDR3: TGCGCCAGCAGCCCGGGACTAGCGGGAATTGAGCAGTTCTTC. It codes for CASSPGLAGIEQFF.

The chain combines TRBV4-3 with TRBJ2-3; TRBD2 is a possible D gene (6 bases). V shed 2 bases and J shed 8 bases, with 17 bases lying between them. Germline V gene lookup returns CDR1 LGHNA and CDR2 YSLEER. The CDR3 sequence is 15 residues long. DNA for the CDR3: TGCGCCAGCAGCCAACAAGGAGGGGCAAGTTCTACGCAGTATTTT. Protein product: CASSQQGGASSTQYF.

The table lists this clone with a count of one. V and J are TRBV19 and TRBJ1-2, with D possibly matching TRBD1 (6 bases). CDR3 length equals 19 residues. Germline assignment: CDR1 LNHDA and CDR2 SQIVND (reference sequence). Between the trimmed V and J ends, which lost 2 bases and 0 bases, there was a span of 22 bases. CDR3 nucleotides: TGTGCCAGTAGTATATCGATGCTCGGACAGACAACTACTAACTATGGCTACACCTTC. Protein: CASSISMLGQTTTNYGYTF.

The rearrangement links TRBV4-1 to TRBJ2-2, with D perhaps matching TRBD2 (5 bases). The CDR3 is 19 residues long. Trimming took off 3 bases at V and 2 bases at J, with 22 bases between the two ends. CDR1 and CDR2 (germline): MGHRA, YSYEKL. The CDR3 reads CASSHYGLYETLNTGELFF. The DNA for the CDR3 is TGCGCCAGCAGCCATTATGGACTGTATGAGACCCTTAACACCGGGGAGCTGTTTTTT.

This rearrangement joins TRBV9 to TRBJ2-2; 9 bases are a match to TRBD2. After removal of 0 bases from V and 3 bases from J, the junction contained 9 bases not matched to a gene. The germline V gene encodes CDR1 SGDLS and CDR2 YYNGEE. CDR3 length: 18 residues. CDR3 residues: CASSVGLADAPHTGELFF. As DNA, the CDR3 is TGTGCCAGCAGCGTAGGACTAGCGGATGCCCCTCACACCGGGGAGCTGTTTTTT.

The CDR3 DNA reads TGCGCCAGCAGTACCCAGGTTGGGCGCTCCTACAATGAGCAGTTCTTC. Its translation is CASSTQVGRSYNEQFF. V is TRBV10-2 and J is TRBJ2-1, with D hard to call. The V end lost 5 bases, the J end lost 0 bases, and 14 bases lay between the germline ends. The CDR3 is 16 amino acids. Germline CDR1 reads WSHSY; CDR2 reads SAAADI.

The CDR3 here is CATSDRRTGLPFGELFF. The DNA for the CDR3 is TGTGCCACCAGTGACCGTCGGACAGGGTTGCCCTTTGGGGAGCTGTTTTTT. The V call is TRBV24-1, the J call TRBJ2-2; the match to TRBD1 covers 8 bases. The germline gives CDR1 KGHDR, CDR2 SFDVKD. The CDR3 is made up of 17 amino acids. V was pared by 4 bases and J by 8 bases, with 14 bases of the junction left unmatched.

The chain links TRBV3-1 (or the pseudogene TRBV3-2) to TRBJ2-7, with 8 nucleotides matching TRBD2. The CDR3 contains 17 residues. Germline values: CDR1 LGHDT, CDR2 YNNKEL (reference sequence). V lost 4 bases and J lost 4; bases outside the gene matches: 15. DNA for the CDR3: TGTGCCAGCAGCCCCCGACTTGCGGGAGGTAAGTTTTACGAGCAGTACTTC. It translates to CASSPRLAGGKFYEQYF.

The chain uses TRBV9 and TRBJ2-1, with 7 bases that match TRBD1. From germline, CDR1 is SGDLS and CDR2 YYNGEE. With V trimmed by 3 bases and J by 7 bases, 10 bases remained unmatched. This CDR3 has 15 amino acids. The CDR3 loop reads CASSGQGEMVNEQFF. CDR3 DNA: TGTGCCAGCAGCGGACAGGGCGAAATGGTGAATGAGCAGTTCTTC.

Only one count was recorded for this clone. The CDR3 reads CASTQRVAGGETQYF. CDR3 bases: TGTGCCAGCACTCAACGGGTAGCGGGGGGAGAGACCCAGTACTTC. The J gene is TRBJ2-5, the V gene TRBV7-2, with 10 bases fitting TRBD2. There are 15 residues in the CDR3. CDR1 and CDR2 from the germline V gene are SGHTA and FQGNSA. With V trimmed by 7 bases and J by 4 bases, 9 bases remained unmatched.

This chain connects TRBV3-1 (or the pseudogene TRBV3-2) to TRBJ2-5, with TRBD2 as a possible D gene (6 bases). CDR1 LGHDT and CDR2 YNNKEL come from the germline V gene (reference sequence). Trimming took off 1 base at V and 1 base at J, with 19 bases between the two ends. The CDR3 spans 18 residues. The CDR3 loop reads CASSQVFLGAGGQETQYF. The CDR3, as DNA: TGTGCCAGCAGCCAAGTATTTTTGGGAGCGGGTGGCCAAGAGACCCAGTACTTC.

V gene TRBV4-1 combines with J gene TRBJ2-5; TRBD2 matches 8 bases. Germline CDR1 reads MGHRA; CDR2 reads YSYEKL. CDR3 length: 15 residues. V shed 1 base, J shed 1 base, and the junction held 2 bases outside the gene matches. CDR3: CASSQGREVQETQYF. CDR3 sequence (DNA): TGCGCCAGCAGCCAAGGGCGGGAGGTCCAAGAGACCCAGTACTTC.

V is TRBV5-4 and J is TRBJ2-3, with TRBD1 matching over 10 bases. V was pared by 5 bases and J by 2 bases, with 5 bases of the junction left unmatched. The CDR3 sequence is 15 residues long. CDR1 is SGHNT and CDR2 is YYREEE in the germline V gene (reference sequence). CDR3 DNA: TGTGCCAGCAGTTCGGACAGGGGGACCACAGATACGCAGTATTTT. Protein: CASSSDRGTTDTQYF.

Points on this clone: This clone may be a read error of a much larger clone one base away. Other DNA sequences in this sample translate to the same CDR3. CDR3 bases: TGTGCCAGCAGTTTATCCGAGTACGAGCAGTACTTC. Translating gives CASSLSEYEQYF. V is TRBV28 and J is TRBJ2-7; D unclear. CDR3 size: 12 residues. V gave up 1 base and J gave up 4 bases, with 5 bases separating them. Germline V CDR1 and CDR2: MDHEN, SYDVKM.

The CDR3 coding sequence is TGTGCCAGCAACCCCCTCCTCCGGGGTTTCTTGTACGAGCAGTACTTC. Encoded protein: CASNPLLRGFLYEQYF. The chain employs TRBV28 and TRBJ2-7; maybe TRBD2 (5 bases). V shed 7 bases and J shed 4 bases, with 23 bases lying between them. This CDR3 is 16 amino acids long. Germline-derived CDR1 and CDR2 are MDHEN and SYDVKM.

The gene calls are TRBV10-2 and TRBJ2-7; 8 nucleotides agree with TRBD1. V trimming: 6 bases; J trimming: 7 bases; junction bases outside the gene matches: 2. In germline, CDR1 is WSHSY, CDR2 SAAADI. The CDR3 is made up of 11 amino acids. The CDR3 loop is CASSRGPEQYF. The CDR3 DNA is TGCGCCAGCAGCAGGGGGCCAGAGCAGTACTTC.

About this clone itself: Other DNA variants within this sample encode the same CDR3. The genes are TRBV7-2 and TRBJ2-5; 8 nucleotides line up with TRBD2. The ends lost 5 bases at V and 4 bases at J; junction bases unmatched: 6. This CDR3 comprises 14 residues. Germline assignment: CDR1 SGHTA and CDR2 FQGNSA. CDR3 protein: CASSPGLAGETQYF. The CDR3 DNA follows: TGTGCCAGCAGCCCCGGACTAGCTGGAGAGACCCAGTACTTC.

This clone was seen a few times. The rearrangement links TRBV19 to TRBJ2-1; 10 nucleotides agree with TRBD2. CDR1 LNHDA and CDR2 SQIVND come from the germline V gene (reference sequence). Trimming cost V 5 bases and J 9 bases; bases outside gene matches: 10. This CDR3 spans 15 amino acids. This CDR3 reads CASSRFLAGDGEQFF. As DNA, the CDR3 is TGTGCCAGTAGTCGGTTTCTAGCGGGAGACGGTGAGCAGTTCTTC.

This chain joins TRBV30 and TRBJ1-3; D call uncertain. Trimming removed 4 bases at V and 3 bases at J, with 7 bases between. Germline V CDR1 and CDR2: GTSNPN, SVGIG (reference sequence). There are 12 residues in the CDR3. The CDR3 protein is CAWTPIGNTIYF. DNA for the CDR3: TGTGCCTGGACCCCAATTGGAAACACCATATATTTT.

As DNA, the CDR3 is TGTGCCAGCAGCCAGGGGAGCACTGAAGCTTTCTTT. Translation gives CASSQGSTEAFF. The chain couples TRBV14 to TRBJ1-1, with D unclear. CDR3 size: 12 residues. V was cut by 3 bases and J by 4 bases, with 6 bases left in between. Germline assignment: CDR1 SGHDN and CDR2 FVKESK.

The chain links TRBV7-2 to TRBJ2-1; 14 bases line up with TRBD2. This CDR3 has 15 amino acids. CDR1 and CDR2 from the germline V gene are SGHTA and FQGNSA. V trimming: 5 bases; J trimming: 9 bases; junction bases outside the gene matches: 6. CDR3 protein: CASSTTSGREGEQFF. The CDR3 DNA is TGTGCCAGCAGCACGACTAGCGGGAGGGAAGGTGAGCAGTTCTTC.

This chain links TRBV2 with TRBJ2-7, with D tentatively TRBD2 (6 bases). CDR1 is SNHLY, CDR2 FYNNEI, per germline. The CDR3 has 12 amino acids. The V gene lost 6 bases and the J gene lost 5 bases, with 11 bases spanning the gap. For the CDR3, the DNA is TGTGCCAGCAGAACGGGGGAGGACGAGCAGTACTTC. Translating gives CASRTGEDEQYF.

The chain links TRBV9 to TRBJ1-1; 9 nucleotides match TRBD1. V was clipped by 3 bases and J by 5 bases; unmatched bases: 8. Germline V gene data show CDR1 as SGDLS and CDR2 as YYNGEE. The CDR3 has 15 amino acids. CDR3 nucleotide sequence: TGTGCCAGCAGCGGGGGGGACAGGGAGTGGACTGAAGCTTTCTTT. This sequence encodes CASSGGDREWTEAFF.

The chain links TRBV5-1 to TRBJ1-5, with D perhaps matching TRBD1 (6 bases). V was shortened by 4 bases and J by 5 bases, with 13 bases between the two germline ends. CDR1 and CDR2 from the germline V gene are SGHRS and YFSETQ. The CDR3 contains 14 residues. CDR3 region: CASSPSGDHQPQHF. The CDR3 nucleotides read TGCGCCAGCAGCCCATCAGGGGATCATCAGCCCCAGCATTTT. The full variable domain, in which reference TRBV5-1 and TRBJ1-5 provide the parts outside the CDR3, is KAGVTQTPRYLIKTRGQQVTLSCSPISGHRSVSWYQQTPGQGLQFLFEYFSETQRNKGNFPGRFSGRQFSNSRSEMNVSTLELGDSALYLCASSPSGDHQPQHFGDGTRLSIL.

The CDR3 sequence: CASSLGQGGIIIYGYTF. CDR3 coding DNA: TGTGCCAGCAGTTTAGGGCAGGGGGGTATCATAATCTATGGCTACACCTTC. The rearrangement links TRBV28 to TRBJ1-2, with 7 bases matching TRBD1. J lost 4 bases, V lost 2 bases, and 13 bases had no gene match. CDR1 MDHEN and CDR2 SYDVKM come from the germline V gene. The CDR3 runs 17 residues.

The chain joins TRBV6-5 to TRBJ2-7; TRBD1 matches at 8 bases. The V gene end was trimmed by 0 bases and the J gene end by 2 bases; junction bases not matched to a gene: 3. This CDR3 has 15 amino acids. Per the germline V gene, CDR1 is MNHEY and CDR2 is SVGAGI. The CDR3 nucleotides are TGTGCCAGCAGTTACTCGACAGGGGTCCCCTACGAGCAGTACTTC. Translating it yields CASSYSTGVPYEQYF.

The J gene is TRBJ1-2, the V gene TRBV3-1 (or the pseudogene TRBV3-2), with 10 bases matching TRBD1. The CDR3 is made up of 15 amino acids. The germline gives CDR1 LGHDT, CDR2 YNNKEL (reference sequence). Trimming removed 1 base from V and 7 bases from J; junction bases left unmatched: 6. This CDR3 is CASSQVGQGRGGYTF. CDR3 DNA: TGTGCCAGCAGCCAAGTGGGACAGGGGAGGGGTGGCTACACCTTC.